This T cell receptor (beta chain) is drawn from a study of cytomegalovirus exposure and HLA in healthy donors. On the study more broadly: Roughly 180 million T cells yielded more than 95 million unique TCR beta sequences, as an earlier analysis found.

General study points: Evidence from a later analysis indicated that most CMV-associated TCR beta chains looked HLA-restricted.

The length of the CDR3 is 17 residues. The junction had 11 bases not matched to a gene; V was cut back by 5 bases and J by 6 bases. The germline V gene encodes CDR1 SGHVS and CDR2 FQNEAQ. The study ran its PCR with 60 Vbeta and 13 Jbeta primers. Sequencing was performed with immunoSEQ multiplex PCR; in TCRdb, only in-frame clones are kept and a portion is missing. The sample has around 150,000 clones; 79% are singletons. As for this clone: Its antigen is as yet unknown.

The V call is TRBV7-8, the J call TRBJ2-1; 12 nucleotides match TRBD2. The source is a man aged 50 to 59 in good health and CMV-seropositive. The sample was PBMCs. CDR3 amino acids: CASSASRTSGAPNEQFF. The DNA of the CDR3 is TGTGCCAGCAGCGCCTCTAGGACTAGCGGGGCCCCCAATGAGCAGTTCTTC.